The rows below give T cell receptor beta chains drawn from one sample of a study of shared clonotypes between healthy human individuals. Assay used: immunoSEQ multiplex PCR; TCRdb lists only in-frame clones, some missing. The sample yields 500,000 or so clones, about 96% seen once. Sequencing input: naive CD4+ T cells sorted from blood. These receptors were taken from a woman aged 30 to 39 in good health. The CDR3 runs from the conserved cysteine through the conserved F or W. A D gene is named only where the DNA matches it firmly. Clone size, where shown, is once, few, many, or a class for clones that have expanded.

d_gene: -
j_gene: TRBJ1-4
abundance: -
v_gene: TRBV7-3
CDR3aa: CASSLNRATNEKLFF
CDR3nt: TGTGCCAGCAGCTTAAACAGAGCAACTAATGAAAAACTGTTTTTT

d_gene: TRBD2
j_gene: TRBJ2-5
abundance: -
v_gene: TRBV6-5
CDR3aa: CASRSLAGETQYF
CDR3nt: TGTGCCAGCAGGTCGCTAGCGGGAGAGACCCAGTACTTC

d_gene: -
j_gene: TRBJ1-4
abundance: -
v_gene: TRBV21-1
CDR3aa: CARTNRVVDKLFF
CDR3nt: TGTGCCAGGACAAACAGGGTTGTAGACAAACTGTTTTTT

d_gene: -
j_gene: TRBJ1-1
abundance: -
v_gene: TRBV11-2
CDR3aa: CASSLDSVAFF
CDR3nt: TGTGCCAGCAGCTTAGATTCAGTAGCTTTCTTT

d_gene: TRBD1
j_gene: TRBJ2-6
abundance: -
v_gene: TRBV2
CDR3aa: CARGGPGGSGANVLTF
CDR3nt: TGTGCCAGAGGGGGCCCTGGGGGCTCTGGGGCCAACGTCCTGACTTTC

d_gene: -
j_gene: TRBJ1-5
abundance: once
v_gene: TRBV27
CDR3aa: CASRPTGSFVTQHF
CDR3nt: TGTGCCAGCAGACCCACAGGGTCCTTCGTTACCCAGCATTTT

d_gene: TRBD2
j_gene: TRBJ2-7
abundance: -
v_gene: TRBV5-6
CDR3aa: CASSLWASGTYEQYF
CDR3nt: TGTGCCAGCAGCTTGTGGGCTAGCGGGACCTACGAGCAGTACTTC

d_gene: -
j_gene: TRBJ1-1
abundance: -
v_gene: TRBV5-1
CDR3aa: CASSLARESEAFF
CDR3nt: TGCGCCAGCAGCTTGGCGCGGGAATCTGAAGCTTTCTTT

d_gene: -
j_gene: TRBJ1-4
abundance: -
v_gene: TRBV7-2
CDR3aa: CASSSRLDFGVKLFF
CDR3nt: TGTGCCAGCAGCTCAAGACTGGACTTTGGTGTAAAACTGTTTTTT

d_gene: -
j_gene: TRBJ2-3
abundance: -
v_gene: TRBV7-9
CDR3aa: CASTPGTDTQYF
CDR3nt: TGTGCCAGCACCCCAGGCACAGATACGCAGTATTTT

d_gene: TRBD1
j_gene: TRBJ1-3
abundance: -
v_gene: TRBV5-4
CDR3aa: CASSLAPQGVGNTIYF
CDR3nt: TGTGCCAGCAGCTTGGCCCCACAGGGGGTTGGAAACACCATATATTTT

d_gene: -
j_gene: TRBJ2-7
abundance: -
v_gene: TRBV6-6
CDR3aa: CASSLTPELYEQYF
CDR3nt: TGTGCCAGCAGTTTGACACCGGAGCTTTACGAGCAGTACTTC

d_gene: -
j_gene: TRBJ2-5
abundance: -
v_gene: TRBV5-4
CDR3aa: CASSLGSGNQETQYF
CDR3nt: TGTGCCAGCAGCTTGGGGTCAGGGAACCAAGAGACCCAGTACTTC

d_gene: -
j_gene: TRBJ2-7
abundance: -
v_gene: TRBV28
CDR3aa: CASTSAPYEQYF
CDR3nt: TGTGCCAGCACCTCCGCGCCCTACGAGCAGTACTTC

d_gene: -
j_gene: TRBJ2-7
abundance: -
v_gene: TRBV18
CDR3aa: CASSPLDPSYEQYF
CDR3nt: TGTGCCAGCTCACCCCTCGACCCTTCCTACGAGCAGTACTTC

d_gene: TRBD1
j_gene: TRBJ2-7
abundance: -
v_gene: TRBV28
CDR3aa: CASSSGTGIYEQYF
CDR3nt: TGTGCCAGCAGTTCCGGGACAGGGATCTACGAGCAGTACTTC

d_gene: -
j_gene: TRBJ1-1
abundance: -
v_gene: TRBV5-1
CDR3aa: CASSPTGRDTEAFF
CDR3nt: TGCGCCAGCAGCCCAACAGGGAGGGACACTGAAGCTTTCTTT

d_gene: TRBD1
j_gene: TRBJ1-4
abundance: -
v_gene: TRBV7-8
CDR3aa: CASSLRADRDKWGNEKLFF
CDR3nt: TGTGCCAGCAGCTTACGGGCAGACAGGGATAAGTGGGGGAATGAAAAACTGTTTTTT

d_gene: TRBD1
j_gene: TRBJ1-2
abundance: -
v_gene: TRBV20-1
CDR3aa: CRVTGPYGYTF
CDR3nt: TGCAGAGTGACAGGGCCTTATGGCTACACCTTC

d_gene: -
j_gene: TRBJ2-1
abundance: -
v_gene: TRBV28
CDR3aa: CASSLPTRGVQFF
CDR3nt: TGTGCCAGCAGTTTACCGACTAGAGGGGTACAGTTCTTC

d_gene: -
j_gene: TRBJ2-7
abundance: -
v_gene: TRBV5-5
CDR3aa: CASSRGQGLASGRYEQYF
CDR3nt: TGTGCCAGCAGCCGGGGACAGGGGCTCGCTAGCGGGAGGTACGAGCAGTACTTC

d_gene: -
j_gene: TRBJ1-2
abundance: -
v_gene: TRBV9
CDR3aa: CASSVGDNNYGYTF
CDR3nt: TGTGCCAGCAGCGTTGGTGACAATAACTATGGCTACACCTTC

d_gene: TRBD2
j_gene: TRBJ2-5
abundance: -
v_gene: TRBV2
CDR3aa: CASSIAGQQETQYF
CDR3nt: TGTGCCAGCAGTATAGCGGGACAACAAGAGACCCAGTACTTC

d_gene: TRBD1
j_gene: TRBJ1-2
abundance: -
v_gene: TRBV6-5
CDR3aa: CASSYSRDRSFYGYTF
CDR3nt: TGTGCCAGCAGTTACTCCCGGGACAGGAGTTTCTATGGCTACACCTTC

d_gene: TRBD2
j_gene: TRBJ2-3
abundance: -
v_gene: TRBV7-9
CDR3aa: CASSLGTSAWQDTQYF
CDR3nt: TGTGCCAGCAGCCTCGGGACTAGCGCATGGCAGGATACGCAGTATTTT

d_gene: TRBD2
j_gene: TRBJ2-3
abundance: -
v_gene: TRBV6-5
CDR3aa: CASRASGDTQYF
CDR3nt: TGTGCCAGCAGAGCTAGCGGCGATACGCAGTATTTT

d_gene: -
j_gene: TRBJ1-5
abundance: -
v_gene: TRBV6-5
CDR3aa: CASSRAGDSNQPQHF
CDR3nt: TGTGCCAGTTCCAGGGCAGGGGATAGCAATCAGCCCCAGCATTTT

d_gene: -
j_gene: TRBJ2-5
abundance: -
v_gene: TRBV11-2
CDR3aa: CASSLVMNQETQYF
CDR3nt: TGTGCCAGCAGCTTAGTAATGAACCAAGAGACCCAGTACTTC

d_gene: TRBD2
j_gene: TRBJ2-5
abundance: -
v_gene: TRBV19
CDR3aa: CASSDLAGVKETQYF
CDR3nt: TGTGCCAGTAGTGATCTGGCGGGAGTAAAGGAGACCCAGTACTTC